Reported below is one T cell receptor beta chain. The data derive from a study of blood T cell repertoires in COVID-19. How the authors handled the data: Reference gene primer amplification yielded estimated nucleated cell counts. The data were produced by immunoSEQ multiplex PCR, yet TCRdb's version contains in-frame clones alone and is incomplete. Clonal size and the V and J genes are those of that table, whereas D and trimming came from the DNA. The sample contains about 62,000 clones, 80% to 95% of which appear only once. The TCR comes from a human donor in a cohort sampled during active COVID-19. Sequencing input: peripheral blood.

For the CDR3, the DNA is TGCAGTGCCCGGGACAGCTACGAGCAGTACTTC. As protein: CSARDSYEQYF. This chain joins TRBV20-1 and TRBJ2-7; 7 bases agree with TRBD1. V lost 6 bases, J lost 3 bases, and 2 bases stayed unmatched. CDR3 length: 11 residues. The germline gives CDR1 DFQATT, CDR2 SNEGSKA (reference sequence).